These 18 T cell receptor beta chains originate from one sample sequenced in a study of cytomegalovirus exposure and HLA in healthy donors. A multiplex PCR was run with 60 Vbeta primers and 13 Jbeta primers. Clones were read by immunoSEQ multiplex PCR, and TCRdb kept only the in-frame ones, dropping some. The data contain 150,000 or so clones, 65% to 80% of them singletons. The specimen sequenced was PBMCs. The receptors here all came from a man aged 18 to 30 in good health and CMV-seronegative.

The chain combines TRBV5-1 with TRBJ2-1; a possible D gene is TRBD2 (5 bases). Germline CDR1 and CDR2: SGHRS and YFSETQ. This CDR3 contains 16 residues. V was pared by 0 bases and J by 0 bases, with 10 bases between. CDR3 sequence: CASSLDSGSSYNEQFF. In nucleotides, the CDR3 is TGCGCCAGCAGCTTGGACTCGGGGAGCTCCTACAATGAGCAGTTCTTC.

This rearrangement joins TRBV6-5 to TRBJ1-4; TRBD1 matches at 8 bases. J was trimmed by 8 bases and V by 3 bases; bases with no gene match: 8. Per germline, CDR1 MNHEY and CDR2 SVGAGI. The CDR3 is 15 amino acids. CDR3 loop: CASSYTGQGREKLFF. CDR3 DNA sequence: TGTGCCAGCAGTTATACCGGACAGGGAAGGGAAAAACTGTTTTTT.

This chain uses TRBV5-1 with TRBJ1-3, with 9 nucleotides matching TRBD1. V shed 4 bases and J 6 bases; nucleotides not matched to a gene: 8. This CDR3 region has 15 residues. CDR1 is SGHRS, CDR2 YFSETQ, per germline. The CDR3 spells CASSPGDRDENTIYF. Written as DNA, the CDR3 is TGCGCCAGCAGCCCGGGGGACAGGGATGAAAACACCATATATTTT. Combining the CDR3 with reference TRBV5-1 and TRBJ1-3 gives the whole variable domain KAGVTQTPRYLIKTRGQQVTLSCSPISGHRSVSWYQQTPGQGLQFLFEYFSETQRNKGNFPGRFSGRQFSNSRSEMNVSTLELGDSALYLCASSPGDRDENTIYFGEGSWLTVV.

This clone was recorded once. The genes are TRBV5-1 and TRBJ2-3; D uncertain. The CDR3 spans 15 residues. Trimming took off 0 bases at V and 0 bases at J, with 8 bases between the two ends. Germline loops: CDR1 SGHRS, CDR2 YFSETQ. The CDR3 nucleotides read TGCGCCAGCAGCTTGGTGTCGACTAGCACAGATACGCAGTATTTT. It specifies CASSLVSTSTDTQYF.

The chain joins TRBV2 to TRBJ2-2; 8 bases match TRBD2. With V trimmed by 7 bases and J by 6 bases, 7 bases remained unmatched. Per the germline V gene, CDR1 is SNHLY and CDR2 is FYNNEI. This CDR3 contains 14 residues. In DNA form, the CDR3 reads TGTGCCAGCATTAATGCCGGGGGGGCCGGGGAGCTGTTTTTT. It translates to CASINAGGAGELFF.

This chain connects TRBV6-6 to TRBJ2-2; 7 nucleotides match TRBD2. The CDR3 has 14 residues. The germline gives CDR1 MNHNY, CDR2 SVGAGI (reference sequence). Trimming at V came to 4 bases and at J to 6 bases, leaving 5 bases not matched to a gene. CDR3 DNA: TGTGCCAGCAGTTCCCCGGGGGGTTCCGGGGAGCTGTTTTTT. This gives the protein CASSSPGGSGELFF.

The genes are TRBV18 and TRBJ1-6; possible D gene TRBD1, 6 bases. Germline values: CDR1 KGHSH, CDR2 LQKENI. CDR3 length equals 18 residues. V lost 3 bases, J lost 6 bases, and 21 bases lay in between. The CDR3 DNA reads TGTGCCAGCTCACCCGGCTTGGGGCAGGGGAGTAGTAATTCACCCCTCCACTTT. It yields the protein CASSPGLGQGSSNSPLHF.

The chain carries TRBV13 and TRBJ2-5, with D hard to call. CDR1 PRHDT and CDR2 FYEKMQ come from the germline V gene (reference sequence). V lost 3 bases and J lost 5, with 10 bases in between. The CDR3 has 13 amino acids. CDR3: CASSFPLNETQYF. CDR3 in DNA: TGTGCCAGCAGCTTTCCCCTTAATGAGACCCAGTACTTC. The full variable domain, in which reference TRBV13 and TRBJ2-5 provide the parts outside the CDR3, is AAGVIQSPRHLIKEKRETATLKCYPIPRHDTVYWYQQGPGQDPQFLISFYEKMQSDKGSIPDRFSAQQFSDYHSELNMSSLELGDSALYFCASSFPLNETQYFGPGTRLLVL.

The sample holds a few counts of this clone. The V gene is TRBV30, the J gene TRBJ1-6, with a possible D match to TRBD1 (5 bases). V was clipped by 7 bases and J by 10 bases, with 23 bases between them. Germline V gene data show CDR1 as GTSNPN and CDR2 as SVGIG (reference sequence). The CDR3 has 15 residues. In DNA, the CDR3 is TGTGCCTTGACCACCTTGGGGGGGAGATGGTCACCCCTCCACTTT. This sequence encodes CALTTLGGRWSPLHF.

The V gene is TRBV6-5, the J gene TRBJ2-3, with D perhaps matching TRBD2 (7 bases). This CDR3 contains 16 residues. The V gene's germline CDR1 is MNHEY and CDR2 SVGAGI. The V end lost 0 bases, the J end lost 4 bases, and 14 bases lay between the germline ends. In DNA, the CDR3 is TGTGCCAGCAGTTACTCGAATTGGGGGGGCGCAGATACGCAGTATTTT. Protein sequence: CASSYSNWGGADTQYF.

The chain employs TRBV5-1 and TRBJ2-7; D is unresolved. Germline V gives CDR1 SGHRS, CDR2 YFSETQ. This CDR3 has 14 residues. V lost 1 base to trimming and J lost 2 bases, with 10 bases between them. CDR3 DNA sequence: TGCGCCAGCAGCTTGAGTCCCGGTGCCTACGAGCAGTACTTC. Protein: CASSLSPGAYEQYF.

Comments on this clone: Distinct nucleotide sequences in the sample also encode this CDR3. The CDR3 DNA follows: TGTGCCAGCAGGTCAGGACAGGGGGCTACGGAAGCTTTCTTT. It specifies CASRSGQGATEAFF. The chain uses TRBV28 and TRBJ1-1; 11 bases map to TRBD1. The CDR3 sequence is 14 residues long. Germline CDR1 and CDR2: MDHEN and SYDVKM. The V and J ends lost 6 bases and 8 bases, in that order; junction bases with no gene match: 8.

This sequence joins TRBV28 and TRBJ2-2; D is perhaps TRBD2 (6 bases). There are 15 residues in the CDR3. Trimming cost V 6 bases and J 7 bases, with 18 bases left between them. From germline, CDR1 is MDHEN and CDR2 SYDVKM. The CDR3 sequence: CASRPLAEEVGELFF. CDR3 nucleotides: TGTGCCAGCAGGCCCTTAGCGGAGGAGGTCGGGGAGCTGTTTTTT.

The V gene is TRBV4-1, the J gene TRBJ1-4, with 7 bases aligning to TRBD1. The J segment lost 4 bases and the V segment lost 1 base, leaving 0 bases of the junction unmatched. The germline V gene encodes CDR1 MGHRA and CDR2 YSYEKL. The CDR3 is 14 amino acids. The DNA of the CDR3 is TGCGCCAGCAGCCAAGCAGGGGGTAATGAAAAACTGTTTTTT. Translated, it gives CASSQAGGNEKLFF.

The genes are TRBV27 and TRBJ2-5; 7 bases are a match to TRBD1. The junction had 5 bases not matched to a gene; V was cut back by 5 bases and J by 2 bases. CDR3 length: 14 amino acids. Germline CDR1 MNHEY, CDR2 SMNVEV (reference sequence). CDR3 amino acids: CASSIRDSQETQYF. CDR3 in DNA: TGTGCCAGCAGTATCCGGGACAGTCAAGAGACCCAGTACTTC.

This chain links TRBV5-4 with TRBJ2-7; perhaps TRBD1 as D (6 bases). This CDR3 is built from 14 residues. Germline CDR1 SGHNT, CDR2 YYREEE (reference sequence). The germline V and J ends were trimmed by 3 bases and 3 bases, with 13 bases remaining between them. CDR3 protein: CASSSRDTLYEQYV. The CDR3 DNA follows: TGTGCCAGCAGCTCCCGGGACACCCTCTACGAGCAGTACGTC.

The chain links TRBV4-1 to TRBJ2-3; no firm D call. Germline V lookup: CDR1 MGHRA, CDR2 YSYEKL. V gave up 4 bases and J gave up 2 bases, with 13 bases separating them. The CDR3 totals 15 residues. This CDR3 reads CASSPLIGSTDTQYF. The CDR3 DNA is TGCGCCAGCAGCCCCCTGATCGGGTCCACAGATACGCAGTATTTT.

The chain has TRBV4-1 and TRBJ2-5; 8 bases are a match to TRBD1. This CDR3 is 16 amino acids long. The trim removed 2 bases at V and 4 bases at J, leaving 9 bases unmatched. Germline CDR1 MGHRA, CDR2 YSYEKL. The CDR3 loop reads CASSQTAGTGRETQYF. CDR3 nucleotide sequence: TGCGCCAGCAGCCAAACCGCCGGGACAGGTCGAGAGACCCAGTACTTC.